The clone carrying this T cell receptor beta chain has a handful of counts. Its antigen is unknown. The data belong to a study of post-analysis software for immune sequencing data. Study-level findings and limits: Compared with controls, patients had more of 4 to 6 TRBV segments, including TRBV5-6, TRBV5-1 and TRBV20-1.

Between the trimmed V and J ends, which lost 11 bases and 2 bases, there was a span of 15 bases. Germline CDR1 SGHTA, CDR2 FQGNSA. The CDR3 has 13 amino acids. The TCR beta cDNA libraries contained unique molecular identifiers. Each batch of about 1 to 11 million T cells produced 500,000 to 550,000 cDNA molecules. TCRdb recomputed calls from the PCR reads with MiXCR, one row per CDR3 protein. The sample carries hundreds of thousands of distinct CDR3 sequences, under 55% recorded once. This chain uses TRBV7-2 with TRBJ1-2; possibly TRBD1 for D (6 bases). The clonotype was recovered from a girl aged 5 to 17 with multiple sclerosis. Material: blood. CDR3 in DNA: TGTGCCTCCCGACGGGGGGCGAACTATGGCTACACCTTC. Residues: CASRRGANYGYTF. Drawing the rest from reference TRBV7-2 and TRBJ1-2, the complete variable domain is GAGVSQSPSNKVTEKGKDVELRCDPISGHTALYWYRQSLGQGLEFLIYFQGNSAPDKSGLPSDRFSAERTGGSVSTLTIQRTQQEDSAVYLCASRRGANYGYTFGSGTRLTVV.